This T cell receptor beta chain was identified during a study of spatial heterogeneity in lung cancer. The table lists this clonotype with many counts. V lost 2 bases and J lost 6; bases outside the gene matches: 6. This CDR3 is 14 amino acids long. CDR1 is GTSNPN and CDR2 is SVGIG in the germline V gene (reference sequence). TCRdb independently ran MiXCR on the 5' RACE reads; one entry per CDR3 protein. The sample lists about 48,000 distinct CDR3 sequences, less than 6% occurring once. As for time point: sample taken at primary tumor resection. The authors sequenced whole RNA from tumor, nontumor lung or frozen PBMC without sorting.

The clonotype originates from a male donor with early-stage non-small cell lung cancer. Sample: PBMCs, taken at surgery. The gene calls are TRBV30 and TRBJ2-1; 8 bases align to TRBD2. Written as DNA, the CDR3 is TGTGCCTGGAGTTCCCCCGGACTAGCCAATGAGCAGTTCTTC. This encodes CAWSSPGLANEQFF.